A selection of T cell receptor beta chains follows, all from one sample in a study of blood T cell repertoires in COVID-19. Assay: immunoSEQ multiplex PCR; the TCRdb copy retains only in-frame clones and omits some. The repertoire has a few hundred thousand clones, roughly 90% of them found once; the top ten carry roughly 13%. Sequencing was performed on peripheral blood. The origin of the receptors is an older woman with COVID-19, enrolled during active disease. The CDR3 runs from the conserved cysteine through the conserved F or W. The order of the fields is J gene, D gene, clone size, V gene, CDR3 DNA, CDR3 protein. The D gene is left open where the match is weak. Part of the rows lack a size; the others show once, few, many or a class for expanded clones.

>TRBJ2-5|TRBD2|-|TRBV29-1
TGCAGCGTTAACCCGGGACTAGCGGGGGATGAGACCCAGTACTTC
CSVNPGLAGDETQYF
>TRBJ2-3|TRBD1|-|TRBV19
TGTGCCAGTAGATCGGGGACAGTCCCCACCGGAGATACGCAGTATTTT
CASRSGTVPTGDTQYF
>TRBJ2-5|-|-|TRBV28
TGTGCCAGCAGTTTCGGGTCGGAAGAGACCCAGTACTTC
CASSFGSEETQYF
>TRBJ1-6|TRBD1|-|TRBV19
TGTGCCACAAAAAGGACAGGGGATGATTCACCCCTCCACTTT
CATKRTGDDSPLHF
>TRBJ2-5|-|-|TRBV5-1
TGCGCCAGCAGCCCCAGACTGCAAGAGACCCAGTACTTC
CASSPRLQETQYF
>TRBJ2-2|TRBD2|once|TRBV5-1
TGCGCCAGCAGCTTGTCTAGCGGGGGTACCGGGGAGCTGTTTTTT
CASSLSSGGTGELFF
>TRBJ2-7|-|-|TRBV5-1
TGCGCCAGCAATTTACTCGGGCAGGGTGACTACGAGCAGTACTTC
CASNLLGQGDYEQYF
>TRBJ2-4|TRBD1|-|TRBV2
TGTGCCAGCAGTGTTCAGGGGGCCACCAAAAACATTCAGTACTTC
CASSVQGATKNIQYF
>TRBJ1-5|-|once|TRBV19
TGTGCCAGTAGCCTACTTTCCAGGACAGCACCCAATCAGCCCCAGCATTTT
CASSLLSRTAPNQPQHF
>TRBJ2-1|-|-|TRBV29-1
TGCAGCGTTCTTGACAGGCAAATCGCCTACAATGAGCAGTTCTTC
CSVLDRQIAYNEQFF
>TRBJ1-1|TRBD1|-|TRBV2
TGTGCCAGCAGCAGGGACAGGGCAGTGTCGGCTGAAGCTTTCTTT
CASSRDRAVSAEAFF
>TRBJ1-1|TRBD1|-|TRBV29-1
TGCAGCGTTAACAGGGGGGACACTGAAGCTTTCTTT
CSVNRGDTEAFF
>TRBJ2-5|TRBD1|-|TRBV2
TGTGCCAGCAGTCCACTTCTTCGACAGGGCCCAAGTCAAGAGACCCAGTACTTC
CASSPLLRQGPSQETQYF
>TRBJ2-5|-|-|TRBV5-6
TGTGCCAGCAGCTTGGCTTTAGCTCAAGAGACCCAGTACTTC
CASSLALAQETQYF
>TRBJ2-4|-|-|TRBV10-2
TGCGCCAGCAGTTATTACCCCGGCAAAAACATTCAGTACTTC
CASSYYPGKNIQYF
>TRBJ2-3|-|-|TRBV6-4
TGTGCCAGCAGTAGTGACTCCTCAGATACGCAGTATTTT
CASSSDSSDTQYF
>TRBJ2-3|-|-|TRBV21-1
TGTGCCAGCAGCCCTCGAGCGGGAGCTACAGATACGCAGTATTTT
CASSPRAGATDTQYF
>TRBJ1-1|-|-|TRBV29-1
TGCAGCGTTGGAAGCAGGGGGAACACTGAAGCTTTCTTT
CSVGSRGNTEAFF
>TRBJ2-1|TRBD2|-|TRBV5-4
TGTGCCAGCAGCTTAGCGGGGGGTGACAATGAGCAGTTCTTC
CASSLAGGDNEQFF
>TRBJ2-2|-|-|TRBV27
TGTGCCAGCAGGGGACACGGACAGACCGGGGAGCTGTTTTTT
CASRGHGQTGELFF
>TRBJ2-3|TRBD1|-|TRBV5-1
TGCGCCAGCAGCTTAAGGACAGGGAGTCAAGATACGCAGTATTTT
CASSLRTGSQDTQYF
>TRBJ1-1|-|once|TRBV6-5
TGTGCCAGCAGCAAGTCGGGACTGTTGAACACTGAAGCTTTCTTT
CASSKSGLLNTEAFF
>TRBJ2-7|TRBD2|-|TRBV7-2
TGTGCCAGCAGCTTAGGACTAGCGGGGCTCTCCTACGAGCAGTACTTC
CASSLGLAGLSYEQYF
>TRBJ1-1|TRBD1|few|TRBV5-6
TGTGCCAGCTTTACAGGGGTTCACACTGAAGCTTTCTTT
CASFTGVHTEAFF
>TRBJ2-7|TRBD2|-|TRBV4-1
TGCGCCAGCAGCCCCTCGCTAGCGGGGCGCACCTACGAGCAGTACTTC
CASSPSLAGRTYEQYF
>TRBJ2-5|-|-|TRBV6-2/TRBV6-3
TGTGCCAGCAGTTGGGACTTCAAAGAGACCCAGTACTTC
CASSWDFKETQYF
>TRBJ1-2|-|-|TRBV7-9
TGTGCCGATGGCGGGGCGTCGTTTGGCTACACCTTC
CADGGASFGYTF
>TRBJ2-1|TRBD1|-|TRBV2
TGTGCCAGCAGTGACCCGGGACAGGGACTGGGAAGGGGGCAGTTCTTC
CASSDPGQGLGRGQFF
>TRBJ2-7|-|-|TRBV7-2
TGTGCCAGCAGCTTAGGGGGGGGCCCCTACGAGCAGTACTTC
CASSLGGGPYEQYF
>TRBJ1-1|-|-|TRBV12-3/TRBV12-4
TGTGCCAGCAGACCTCGGGACACTGAAGCTTTCTTT
CASRPRDTEAFF
>TRBJ2-3|TRBD2|-|TRBV7-2
TGTGCCAGCATTAGAGGGCTAGCGGGGGGAATCACAGATACGCAGTATTTT
CASIRGLAGGITDTQYF
>TRBJ1-1|TRBD1|-|TRBV3-1/TRBV3-2
TGTGCCAGCAGCCATGGACAGGTGACTGAAGCTTTCTTT
CASSHGQVTEAFF